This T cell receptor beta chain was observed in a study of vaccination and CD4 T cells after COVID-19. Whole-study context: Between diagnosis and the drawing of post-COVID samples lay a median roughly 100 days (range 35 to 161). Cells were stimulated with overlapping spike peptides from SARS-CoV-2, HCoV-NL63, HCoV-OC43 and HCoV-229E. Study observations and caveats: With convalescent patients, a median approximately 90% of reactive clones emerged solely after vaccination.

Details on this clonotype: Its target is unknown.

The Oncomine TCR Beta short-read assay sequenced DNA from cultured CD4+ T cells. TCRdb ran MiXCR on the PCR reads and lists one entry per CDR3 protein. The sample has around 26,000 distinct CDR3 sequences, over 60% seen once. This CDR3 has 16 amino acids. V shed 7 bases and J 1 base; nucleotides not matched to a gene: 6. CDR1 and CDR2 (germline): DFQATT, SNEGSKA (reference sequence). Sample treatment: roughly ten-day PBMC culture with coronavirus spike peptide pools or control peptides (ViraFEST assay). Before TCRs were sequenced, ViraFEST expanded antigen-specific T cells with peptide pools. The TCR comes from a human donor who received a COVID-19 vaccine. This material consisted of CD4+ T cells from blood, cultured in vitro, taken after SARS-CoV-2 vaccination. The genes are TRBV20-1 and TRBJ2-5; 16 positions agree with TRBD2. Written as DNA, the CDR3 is TGCAGTGTAGGGACTAGCGGGGGGGGAATCCAAGAGACCCAGTACTTC. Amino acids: CSVGTSGGGIQETQYF.